The entry below gives a single T cell receptor (beta chain) sequence along with its context. Its antigen specificity is not known. Base qualities are not at hand, and no much larger clone is one base apart. TCRB CDR3 regions were amplified from about 1.9 ug genomic DNA, or all available DNA if less, using the immunoSEQ assay. Multiplex PCR used 60 forward primers for TCR V beta segments and 13 reverse primers for J beta segments. To estimate reads per starting template, synthetic control templates were spiked into each sample at limiting dilution. The Illumina HiSeq System generated 87 bp sequencing reads. As for the original processing: PCR and sequencing errors were removed by a nearest neighbor algorithm that merged closely related sequences. Only tumor samples with more than 100 unique TCRs identified were used in the study. To estimate TIL fraction, the T cell count derived from reads and spike-in coverage was divided by the number of input cells, assuming 6.4 pg DNA per diploid cell. TCR overlap was defined as the percentage of unique tumor TCR beta sequences that were also present in the same patient's peripheral blood. TCRdb re-hosts the immuneACCESS table, in-frame sequences only. Its copies lack some clones; in the studies checked, an unresolved V gene accounts for under half of them, and the cause for the rest is not known. V and J calls and clone size are as listed in that table; D and trimming were resolved from the DNA. The table of this sample itemizes about a hundred clones.

The CDR3 covers 14 residues, taking in both the cysteine and the phenylalanine. Only the CDR3 region is kept as DNA, spanning 42 bases read in frame from base 1. For CDR1 and CDR2, the germline V gene lists SGHVS and FQNEAQ. Trimming accounts for 5 bases at V and 9 bases at J, while the number of junction bases matched to no gene is 9. The data originate from a study of glioma-infiltrating T cells after dendritic cell vaccination (dated by TCRdb to about 2016). Describing the broader study: Of the 15 glioblastoma patients in the cohort, all drawn from Phase I and II dendritic cell vaccination trials, 9 were newly diagnosed and 6 had recurrent disease. Between about 2002 and 2013, the patients were given dendritic cell vaccination pulsed with autologous tumor lysate. The vaccine was prepared from monocyte-derived dendritic cells that were cultured for roughly seven days with IL-4 and GM-CSF and then pulsed overnight with autologous tumor lysate. Each patient got three intradermal injections of the dendritic cell vaccine, spaced at biweekly intervals, in the arm below the axilla. Pretreatment tumor came from residual fresh-frozen tissue of the resection used to prepare the autologous tumor lysate vaccine. In glioblastoma patients vaccinated with dendritic cells, deep sequencing of TCR beta CDR3 regions served to measure tumor-infiltrating lymphocyte content and to compare repertoires between tumor and blood. Survival after dendritic cell vaccination was correlated with TCR sequencing metrics such as TIL content and the overlap between tumor and blood repertoires. Overall results and qualifications from the work: The cohort was small and heterogeneous, few patients had complete blood and tumor sets, and even fewer had initial-recurrent tumor pairs. After dendritic cell vaccination, a higher estimated pretreatment TIL content predicted longer time to progression and overall survival. TCR clonality showed no direct relationship with survival, which suggests that a diverse polyclonal response may matter. The response model built on TCR overlap across three groups was characterized as speculative, with prospective validation still needed.

Patients were selected for having adequate residual fresh-frozen tumor tissue and more than two years of available survival data. Although molecular status otherwise differed among the glioblastoma patients, no patient had an isocitrate dehydrogenase mutation. Before DNA isolation, tumor specimens were washed free of blood and had necrotic areas removed, and H&E staining verified tumor content above 20%. The Qiagen DNeasy Blood extraction Kit was used to extract genomic DNA. The input for sequencing was tumor tissue, taken before dendritic cell vaccination. The sequence is built from TRBV7-8 and TRBJ2-1; 8 of the junction bases match TRBD2. The TCR sequence derives from a human donor with glioblastoma. Here the CDR3 is given as CASSPLSGGSEQFF. The sequenced DNA is TGTGCCAGCAGCCCTTTGAGCGGGGGTTCTGAGCAGTTCTTC.